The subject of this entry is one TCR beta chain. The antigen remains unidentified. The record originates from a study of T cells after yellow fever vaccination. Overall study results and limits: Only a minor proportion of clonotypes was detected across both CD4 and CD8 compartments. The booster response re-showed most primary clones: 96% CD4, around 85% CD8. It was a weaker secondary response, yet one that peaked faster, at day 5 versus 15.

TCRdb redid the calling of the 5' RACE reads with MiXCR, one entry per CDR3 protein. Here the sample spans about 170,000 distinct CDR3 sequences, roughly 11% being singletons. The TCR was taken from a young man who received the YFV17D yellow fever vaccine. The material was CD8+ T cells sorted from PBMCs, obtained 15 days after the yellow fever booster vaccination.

The CDR3 DNA reads as TGTGCCAGCAGCCCCGTGTCGGGGGGAGGCTACGAGCAGTACGTC. This gives the protein CASSPVSGGGYEQYV. This chain uses TRBV6-2 or TRBV6-3 with TRBJ2-7, with 7 positions matching TRBD2. The CDR3 loop spans 15 amino acids. Looked up from germline, CDR1 is MNHEY and CDR2 is SVGEGT. V was pared by 6 bases and J by 3 bases, with 11 bases of the junction left unmatched.